Below are 31 T cell receptor beta chains sequenced from a single sample in a study of shared clonotypes between healthy human individuals. Generated by immunoSEQ multiplex PCR, the TCRdb table keeps only in-frame clones and is missing some. The table shows roughly 2.6 million clones, with more than 90% occurring only once. Specimen: naive CD4+ T cells sorted from blood. Subset reported: CD45RA+ positively selected. Receptors originate from a man aged 18 to 35 in good health.

Comment on this clone: The sample carries other DNA sequences with the same CDR3. The rearrangement links TRBV18 to TRBJ1-2; 8 bases map to TRBD1. Germline V CDR1 and CDR2: KGHSH, LQKENI. The CDR3 consists of 15 residues. V shed 0 bases and J 4 bases; nucleotides not matched to a gene: 4. In DNA form, the CDR3 reads TGTGCCAGCTCACCACCGACAGGGGAGGGCTATGGCTACACCTTC. Residues: CASSPPTGEGYGYTF.

The J gene is TRBJ1-1, the V gene TRBV9; possible D gene TRBD1, 6 bases. CDR3 length: 14 amino acids. Between the trimmed V and J ends, which lost 4 bases and 1 base, there was a span of 11 bases. Germline loops: CDR1 SGDLS, CDR2 YYNGEE. The CDR3 DNA reads as TGTGCCAGCAGCCCCCGACAGGAGAACACTGAAGCTTTCTTT. Translation gives CASSPRQENTEAFF.

CDR3 in amino acids: CASSPTANTGELFF. For the CDR3, the DNA is TGCGCCAGCAGCCCGACCGCCAACACCGGGGAGCTGTTTTTT. The chain combines TRBV4-3 with TRBJ2-2; no clear D gene. Trimming stripped 4 bases from V and 2 bases from J, with 8 bases between. Germline V gene lookup returns CDR1 LGHNA and CDR2 YSLEER. The CDR3 sequence is 14 residues long.

This sequence joins TRBV27 and TRBJ1-1, with 11 bases identical to TRBD1. V was pared by 5 bases and J by 1 base, with 6 bases of the junction left unmatched. Per the germline V gene, CDR1 is MNHEY and CDR2 is SMNVEV (reference sequence). The CDR3 has 16 amino acids. This chain's CDR3 is CASSPGTGGWNTEAFF. The CDR3 nucleotides read TGTGCCAGCAGTCCCGGGACAGGGGGTTGGAACACTGAAGCTTTCTTT.

Concerning this clone itself: Other DNA sequences in the sample encode the same CDR3. The rearrangement joins TRBV18 to TRBJ2-1; TRBD1 is a possible D gene (6 bases). From germline, CDR1 is KGHSH and CDR2 LQKENI. This CDR3 comprises 13 residues. V was shortened by 2 bases and J by 4 bases, with 6 bases between the two germline ends. The chain's CDR3 is CASSPGTYNEQFF. CDR3 nucleotide sequence: TGTGCCAGCTCACCAGGGACATACAATGAGCAGTTCTTC.

The rearrangement uses TRBV5-1 and TRBJ2-1, with 11 bases that match TRBD2. The ends lost 5 bases at V and 2 bases at J; junction bases unmatched: 6. CDR3 length: 16 residues. The V gene's germline CDR1 is SGHRS and CDR2 YFSETQ. The chain's CDR3 is CASSFSGGEPYNEQFF. In DNA, the CDR3 is TGCGCCAGCAGTTTTAGCGGGGGGGAGCCCTACAATGAGCAGTTCTTC.

This clone came up once. This chain connects TRBV5-1 to TRBJ2-3; D is unclear. The germline V and J ends were trimmed by 0 bases and 5 bases, with 16 bases remaining between them. Germline V CDR1 and CDR2: SGHRS, YFSETQ. There are 16 residues in the CDR3. The CDR3 protein is CASSLGPPTGRDTQYF. As DNA, the CDR3 is TGCGCCAGCAGCTTGGGGCCACCCACGGGCCGAGATACGCAGTATTTT.

The rearrangement links TRBV5-1 to TRBJ1-4; no clear D gene. Germline CDR1 reads SGHRS; CDR2 reads YFSETQ. CDR3 length: 15 residues. Deletions cut 1 base from V and 4 bases from J, with 11 bases between. The CDR3 region is CASSLTGEINEKLFF. Here the CDR3 DNA reads TGCGCCAGCAGCTTGACCGGGGAGATTAATGAAAAACTGTTTTTT.

This sequence joins TRBV18 and TRBJ2-7; maybe TRBD1 (5 bases). The germline V gene has CDR1 KGHSH and CDR2 LQKENI. The CDR3 totals 13 residues. Trimming cost V 2 bases and J 7 bases, with 12 bases left between them. The CDR3 spells CASSPIGAYEQYF. In DNA, the CDR3 is TGTGCCAGCTCACCAATAGGGGCATATGAGCAGTACTTC.

This clone came up once. V gene TRBV6-1 combines with J gene TRBJ2-7; 10 bases line up with TRBD2. Germline CDR1 reads MNHNS; CDR2 reads SASEGT. This CDR3 region has 15 residues. The junction had 6 bases not matched to a gene; V was cut back by 3 bases and J by 4 bases. CDR3 DNA sequence: TGTGCCAGCAGTGATACGGCTAGCGGGGGATACGAGCAGTACTTC. This gives the protein CASSDTASGGYEQYF.

V and J are TRBV12-2 and TRBJ2-5. TRBV12-2 has pseudogene status. The CDR3 consists of 13 residues. The CDR3 protein is CASRFGDQETQYF. The CDR3 DNA sequence: TGTGCAAGTCGCTTTGGGGATCAAGAGACCCAGTACTTC.

The chain has TRBV15 and TRBJ1-3, with D hard to call. The CDR3 consists of 13 residues. Deletions cut 0 bases from V and 5 bases from J, with 5 bases between. CDR1 LNHNV and CDR2 YYDKDF come from the germline V gene (reference sequence). CDR3 DNA sequence: TGTGCCACCAGCAGAGATGCCCGAAACACCATATATTTT. As protein: CATSRDARNTIYF.

The V and J genes are TRBV7-2 and TRBJ2-5; 8 bases match TRBD2. V was pared by 3 bases and J by 3 bases, with 3 bases of the junction left unmatched. CDR1 SGHTA and CDR2 FQGNSA come from the germline V gene. The CDR3 extends over 14 amino acids. The CDR3 DNA reads TGTGCCAGCAGCTTCCGGACTAGCAAAGAGACCCAGTACTTC. Protein sequence: CASSFRTSKETQYF.

The chain joins TRBV5-1 to TRBJ1-2, with 7 bases fitting TRBD1. This CDR3 contains 15 residues. Germline V gene lookup returns CDR1 SGHRS and CDR2 YFSETQ. V trimming: 4 bases; J trimming: 1 base; junction bases outside the gene matches: 7. CDR3 coding DNA: TGCGCCAGCAGCGGGGGACAGACCCGTAACTATGGCTACACCTTC. Its translation is CASSGGQTRNYGYTF.

This rearrangement joins TRBV5-8 to TRBJ1-4; 12 bases are shared with TRBD1. This CDR3 is 18 amino acids long. Germline loops: CDR1 SGHTS, CDR2 YDEGEE. Trimming at V came to 4 bases and at J to 6 bases, leaving 13 bases not matched to a gene. CDR3 region: CASSRGTGGVGGDEKLFF. The CDR3 nucleotides are TGTGCCAGCAGCCGAGGGACAGGGGGCGTAGGGGGAGATGAAAAACTGTTTTTT.

The chain joins TRBV4-2 to TRBJ1-4, with D perhaps matching TRBD1 (6 bases). The V end lost 0 bases, the J end lost 8 bases, and 13 bases lay between the germline ends. The CDR3 extends over 15 amino acids. Germline assignment: CDR1 LGHNA and CDR2 YNFKEQ. The CDR3 spells CASSQDWGASEKLFF. Here the CDR3 DNA reads TGTGCCAGCAGCCAAGATTGGGGGGCAAGCGAAAAACTGTTTTTT.

Comment on this clone: Other DNA sequences from this sample encode an identical CDR3 as well. This chain connects TRBV7-2 to TRBJ1-5; TRBD1 matches at 7 bases. The V gene end was trimmed by 1 base and the J gene end by 3 bases; junction bases not matched to a gene: 3. This CDR3 region has 15 residues. CDR1 and CDR2 from the germline V gene are SGHTA and FQGNSA. The CDR3, as DNA: TGTGCCAGCAGCTTAGGGGGACAGATCAATCAGCCCCAGCATTTT. Residues: CASSLGGQINQPQHF.

The genes are TRBV25-1 and TRBJ2-5; possibly TRBD1 for D (6 bases). The CDR3 covers 14 residues. Germline CDR1 and CDR2: MGHDK and SYGVNS. Trimming removed 5 bases at V and 4 bases at J, with 14 bases between. The CDR3 region is CASSQPQGRETQYF. The CDR3 DNA sequence: TGTGCCAGCAGTCAACCACAGGGAAGAGAGACCCAGTACTTC.

CDR3 residues: CASSPRTNTGELFF. The CDR3 DNA reads as TGCGCCAGCAGCCCCCGTACGAACACCGGGGAGCTGTTTTTT. V and J are TRBV5-1 and TRBJ2-2; D uncertain. The CDR3 is made up of 14 amino acids. Germline V gene lookup returns CDR1 SGHRS and CDR2 YFSETQ. The V and J ends lost 4 bases and 0 bases respectively, with 7 bases between them.

This rearrangement joins TRBV10-2 to TRBJ2-3, with 7 bases fitting TRBD2. Germline CDR1 WSHSY, CDR2 SAAADI. Trimming at V came to 3 bases and at J to 11 bases, leaving 8 bases not matched to a gene. The CDR3 has 13 amino acids. For the CDR3, the DNA is TGCGCCAGCAGTGAACCCAGCGGGGTTATGCAGTATTTT. The encoded protein is CASSEPSGVMQYF.

This clone is a singleton in its sample. The V gene is TRBV5-6, the J gene TRBJ1-6; D possibly corresponds to TRBD1 (6 bases). In germline, CDR1 is SGHDT, CDR2 YYEEEE. The V end was cut by 4 bases, the J end by 6 bases, with 20 bases between. The CDR3 is 17 amino acids. The CDR3 DNA is TGTGCCAGCAGCGACTCGAGGGGGGCTTTTGGTAATTCACCCCTCCACTTT. Its translation is CASSDSRGAFGNSPLHF.

This clone was observed a handful of times. In the same sample, other DNA sequences code for this CDR3. The chain links TRBV28 to TRBJ1-1; D not resolved. V was clipped by 9 bases and J by 1 base, with 3 bases between them. Germline CDR1 and CDR2: MDHEN and SYDVKM. The CDR3 runs 10 residues. The CDR3 reads CASSNTEAFF. CDR3 DNA: TGTGCCAGTTCGAACACTGAAGCTTTCTTT.

This clone was detected only a few times. This specimen includes other DNA sequences encoding the same CDR3. The chain employs TRBV5-1 and TRBJ2-7, with 8 positions matching TRBD1. Germline V gene data show CDR1 as SGHRS and CDR2 as YFSETQ. The CDR3 is 15 amino acids. Trimming removed 0 bases from V and 0 bases from J; junction bases left unmatched: 2. The CDR3 coding sequence is TGCGCCAGCAGCTTGGAAGGGACAGGCTCCTACGAGCAGTACTTC. Amino acid sequence: CASSLEGTGSYEQYF.

The chain carries TRBV28 and TRBJ2-7; no definite D call. This CDR3 spans 15 amino acids. Deletions cut 6 bases from V and 0 bases from J, with 15 bases between. Germline CDR1 is MDHEN and CDR2 is SYDVKM. CDR3 region: CASSASDPSSYEQYF. DNA of the CDR3: TGTGCCAGCAGCGCAAGCGACCCAAGCTCCTACGAGCAGTACTTC.

This clone was recorded once. The CDR3 sequence: CAPTLGQSNTGELFF. CDR3 sequence (DNA): TGCGCCCCCACCCTAGGACAGTCGAACACCGGGGAGCTGTTTTTT. This chain links TRBV5-1 with TRBJ2-2, with D possibly matching TRBD1 (6 bases). The V gene lost 10 bases and the J gene lost 0 bases, with 16 bases spanning the gap. The CDR3 has 15 residues. The germline V gene has CDR1 SGHRS and CDR2 YFSETQ.

This chain joins TRBV7-8 and TRBJ2-2, with TRBD1 matching over 7 bases. The J segment lost 1 base and the V segment lost 5 bases, leaving 4 bases of the junction unmatched. The germline gives CDR1 SGHVS, CDR2 FQNEAQ. This CDR3 is built from 15 residues. The chain's CDR3 is CASSPRGQNTGELFF. The CDR3 DNA follows: TGTGCCAGCAGCCCTAGGGGGCAGAACACCGGGGAGCTGTTTTTT. The full variable domain, in which reference TRBV7-8 and TRBJ2-2 provide the parts outside the CDR3, is GAGVSQSPRYKVAKRGQDVALRCDPISGHVSLFWYQQALGQGPEFLTYFQNEAQLDKSGLPSDRFFAERPEGSVSTLKIQRTQQEDSAVYLCASSPRGQNTGELFFGEGSRLTVL.

The chain recombines TRBV5-1 with TRBJ1-2; possibly TRBD1 for D (6 bases). In germline, CDR1 is SGHRS, CDR2 YFSETQ. V was pared by 4 bases and J by 8 bases, with 12 bases between. The length of the CDR3 is 12 residues. The chain's CDR3 is CASSRPGEGYTF. CDR3 coding DNA: TGCGCCAGCAGCCGGCCAGGGGAAGGCTACACCTTC.

This clone is a singleton in its sample. The same CDR3 can be traced to other DNA sequences in this sample. The chain uses TRBV5-1 and TRBJ2-4; D perhaps matches TRBD1 (7 bases). This CDR3 comprises 15 residues. CDR1 and CDR2 (germline): SGHRS, YFSETQ. The germline V and J ends were trimmed by 0 bases and 4 bases, with 11 bases remaining between them. CDR3 sequence reads: CASSLEQGTKNIQYF. CDR3 sequence (DNA): TGCGCCAGCAGCTTGGAACAGGGGACTAAAAACATTCAGTACTTC.

V is TRBV7-2 and J is TRBJ1-5, with 9 bases identical to TRBD1. Trimming at V came to 1 base and at J to 5 bases, leaving 6 bases not matched to a gene. The CDR3 is made up of 16 amino acids. In germline, CDR1 is SGHTA, CDR2 FQGNSA. The CDR3 protein is CASSLEGQGIDQPQHF. For the CDR3, the DNA is TGTGCCAGCAGCTTAGAGGGACAGGGTATAGATCAGCCCCAGCATTTT.

V is TRBV18 and J is TRBJ2-7; the D call may be TRBD1 or TRBD2 (6 bases each). Between the trimmed V and J ends, which lost 3 bases and 2 bases, there was a span of 17 bases. CDR1 is KGHSH and CDR2 is LQKENI in the germline V gene. The CDR3 totals 16 residues. In DNA form, the CDR3 reads TGTGCCAGCTCACCGAGGGGGACTCTCGACACCTACGAGCAGTACTTC. This sequence encodes CASSPRGTLDTYEQYF.

This clone was observed once. The V and J genes are TRBV12-5 and TRBJ2-5; D remains unclear. This CDR3 is 11 amino acids long. The germline CDR1 and CDR2 sequences are LGHNT and FRNRAP. V was cut by 6 bases and J by 5 bases, with 7 bases left in between. The CDR3: CASGTWETQYF. DNA for the CDR3: TGTGCTAGTGGCACCTGGGAGACCCAGTACTTC.